These 24 T cell receptor beta chains were sequenced from one sample in a study of molecular identifiers for immune sequencing clone quantification (dated by TCRdb to 2016 to 2018). Libraries were made using PCR. Sequencer: Illumina HiSeq 4000. The public sequencing data were trimmed at Q25 with fastp and processed into clonotypes with MiXCR by TCRdb, which kept only in-frame beta chains. Under each unique CDR3 protein, matching rows form one entry showing the most common genes and DNA. This sample gives roughly 320,000 distinct CDR3 sequences in total; about 20% of them show up just once. The ten largest account for about 0.79% of the sample. The sample consisted of naive CD8+ T cells from blood, with Jurkat cell RNA spiked in. The intended sense of this specimen's cell subset or site label: FACS-sorted CD8+CD4-CCR7+CD45RA+ naive T cells. All receptors come from a human donor in good health. Some libraries in this study had Jurkat cell RNA spiked in.

This clonotype was observed at least ten times. The chain combines TRBV12-3 or TRBV12-4 with TRBJ2-7; D unclear. V lost 4 bases, J lost 4 bases, and 8 bases lay in between. The CDR3 has 12 residues. The CDR3 reads CASSSQRYEQYF. CDR3 sequence (DNA): TGTGCCAGCAGTTCGCAGAGATACGAGCAGTACTTC.

This clonotype was seen ten or more times. This chain uses TRBV24-1 with TRBJ2-3, with 7 bases lining up with TRBD2. Germline trimming cut 9 bases from V and 0 bases from J; bases unmatched to any gene: 11. The CDR3 runs to 16 residues. CDR1 KGHDR and CDR2 SFDVKD come from the germline V gene. The CDR3 region has the DNA TGTGCCACCTCTACAGGACTAGACGATAGCACAGATACGCAGTATTTT. Encoded protein: CATSTGLDDSTDTQYF.

About this clonotype: Being one base from a much bigger clone, this may be a read error. This sequence joins TRBV27 and TRBJ1-5, with TRBD1 matching 9 bases. CDR1 is MNHEY, CDR2 SMNVEV, per germline (reference sequence). V lost 5 bases and J lost 0; bases outside the gene matches: 14. This CDR3 has 19 amino acids. The CDR3 loop reads CASSPLTGGSTYSNQPQHF. The CDR3 nucleotides are TGTGCCAGCAGTCCCCTCACAGGGGGCTCTACTTATAGCAATCAGCCCCAGCATTTT.

This clonotype was picked up a small number of times. The V call is TRBV12-5, the J call TRBJ2-3; 9 nucleotides agree with TRBD2. V gave up 1 base and J gave up 7 bases; unmatched junction bases: 15. CDR1 and CDR2 (germline): LGHNT, FRNRAP. This CDR3 has 18 residues. The CDR3 is CASGLAGGAGGSLNTQYF. Here the CDR3 DNA reads TGTGCTAGTGGTTTGGCTGGCGGGGCGGGGGGGAGTCTGAATACGCAGTATTTT.

This clonotype was counted at least ten times. CDR3 DNA sequence: TGTGCCAGCAGTCCTCTTCCGAGAAGCGGCAGGGAGTTTTTT. This translates into CASSPLPRSGREFF. This chain uses TRBV27 with TRBJ1-4, with D perhaps TRBD1 (5 bases). Germline CDR1 reads MNHEY; CDR2 reads SMNVEV (reference sequence). Deletions cut 5 bases from V and 16 bases from J, with 23 bases between. The CDR3 runs to 14 residues.

This clonotype was recorded at least ten times. This sequence joins TRBV19 and TRBJ1-1; D remains unclear. Trimming shortened V by 3 bases and J by 1 base, and 3 bases separated the two germline ends. The CDR3 length is 12 residues. In germline, CDR1 is LNHDA, CDR2 SQIVND (reference sequence). For the CDR3, the DNA is TGTGCCAGTAGTATCGGGAACACTGAAGCTTTCTTT. Encoded protein: CASSIGNTEAFF.

This clonotype was seen many times. The gene calls are TRBV4-3 and TRBJ2-7, with D unclear. Trimming removed 1 base from V and 3 bases from J, with 7 bases in between. The CDR3 totals 13 residues. Germline CDR1 LGHNA, CDR2 YSLEER. The CDR3 DNA reads as TGCGCCAGCAGCCAAGGGGTCCGCTACGAGCAGTACTTC. It specifies CASSQGVRYEQYF.

The rearrangement links TRBV20-1 to TRBJ2-7; D is possibly TRBD2 (6 bases). Germline assignment: CDR1 DFQATT and CDR2 SNEGSKA (reference sequence). Trimming took off 1 base at V and 4 bases at J, with 17 bases between the two ends. There are 15 residues in the CDR3. CDR3 sequence (DNA): TGCAGTGCTAGAGGTCTCGCGGGGCTCGGGTACGAGCAGTACTTC. It encodes CSARGLAGLGYEQYF.

About this clonotype: This may be a read error: a much more frequent sequence differs by one nucleotide. The chain uses TRBV29-1 and TRBJ1-1, with D perhaps matching TRBD1 (5 bases). CDR1 and CDR2 from the germline V gene are SQVTM and ANQGSEA. The CDR3 consists of 17 residues. Trimming shortened V by 7 bases and J by 5 bases, and 29 bases separated the two germline ends. The CDR3 DNA sequence: TGCAGCGCTGATTCCCCGACCAGGAGGGGTGGTACGACTGAAGCTTTCTTT. This translates into CSADSPTRRGGTTEAFF. Filled out from reference TRBV29-1 and TRBJ1-1, the complete variable domain reads SAVISQKPSRDICQRGTSLTIQCQVDSQVTMMFWYRQQPGQSLTLIATANQGSEATYESGFVIDKFPISRPNLTFSTLTVSNMSPEDSSIYLCSADSPTRRGGTTEAFFGQGTRLTVV.

With regard to this clonotype: A much larger clonotype is one base distant, so this may be a read error. The conserved phenylalanine or tryptophan normally closing the CDR3 is absent here, so this likely arose from a read error. The chain carries TRBV7-9 and TRBJ2-7; tentatively, D is TRBD2 (5 bases). Germline V lookup: CDR1 SEHNR, CDR2 FQNEAQ (reference sequence). This CDR3 comprises 15 residues. The V end lost 5 bases, the J end lost 4 bases, and 18 bases lay between the germline ends. The CDR3 DNA reads TGTGCCAGCAGCCACCGGGATAAAGCCTGGTACGAGCAGTACCTC. This codes for CASSHRDKAWYEQYL.

Comments on this clonotype: This may come from a read error, since a much larger clone is one base off. This rearrangement joins TRBV9 to TRBJ1-2; D is perhaps TRBD1 (5 bases). V was shortened by 10 bases and J by 2 bases, with 9 bases between the two germline ends. This CDR3 spans 11 amino acids. Germline CDR1 is SGDLS and CDR2 is YYNGEE. CDR3 DNA sequence: TGTGCCCGCACAGGAAACTATGGCTACACCTTC. The encoded protein is CARTGNYGYTF.

A word on this clonotype: The missing conserved phenylalanine or tryptophan at the end of this CDR3 makes a read error likely. The chain carries TRBV7-6 and TRBJ2-3; 11 nucleotides agree with TRBD2. V lost 4 bases and J lost 0; bases outside the gene matches: 6. CDR3 length: 17 amino acids. CDR1 is SGHVS, CDR2 FNYEAQ, per germline. The CDR3 loop reads CASSSPTSGDSTDTQYL. The CDR3 nucleotides are TGTGCCAGCAGCTCCCCGACTAGCGGGGACAGCACAGATACGCAGTATCTT.

In its sample, this clonotype was seen a few times. The chain joins TRBV19 to TRBJ1-1; a possible D gene is TRBD1 (5 bases). CDR3 length: 12 residues. The germline V gene has CDR1 LNHDA and CDR2 SQIVND (reference sequence). Trimming stripped 7 bases from V and 7 bases from J, with 13 bases between. CDR3 loop: CASTRGRNEAFF. CDR3 sequence (DNA): TGTGCCAGTACCCGGGGGAGAAATGAAGCTTTCTTT.

This clonotype was seen ten or more times. CDR3 nucleotide sequence: TGCAGTGCTAGAGATTTTGAGAACACCGGGGAGCTGTTTTTT. This sequence encodes CSARDFENTGELFF. This chain joins TRBV20-1 and TRBJ2-2; D is undetermined. The CDR3 spans 14 residues. Germline V gene data show CDR1 as DFQATT and CDR2 as SNEGSKA (reference sequence). Trimming shortened V by 0 bases and J by 1 base, and 6 bases separated the two germline ends.

The chain combines TRBV6-6 with TRBJ1-2; TRBD1 aligns across 7 bases. CDR1 and CDR2 from the germline V gene are MNHNY and SVGAGI (reference sequence). This CDR3 region has 16 residues. With 4 bases clipped from V and 0 bases from J, the junction kept 8 bases outside the gene matches. CDR3: CASSLEKGQTNYGYTF. The CDR3 DNA sequence: TGTGCCAGCAGTTTAGAGAAGGGACAGACTAACTATGGCTACACCTTC.

This clonotype has only one observation. A much larger clone lies a single base off, so this may be a read error. The chain uses TRBV28 and TRBJ2-2; D tentatively reads TRBD1 or TRBD2 (6 bases each). Germline-derived CDR1 and CDR2 are MDHEN and SYDVKM. The CDR3 has 14 amino acids. The chain's CDR3 is CASSLKGGTVELFF. CDR3 sequence (DNA): TGTGCCAGCAGTTTAAAAGGGGGGACCGTGGAGCTGTTTTTT.

The table lists this clonotype with a few counts. This may be a read error, as it is one base from a much larger clone. The CDR3 does not close with the conserved phenylalanine or tryptophan, likely indicating a read error. The chain combines TRBV20-1 with TRBJ2-7, with D unclear. Germline V gene data show CDR1 as DFQATT and CDR2 as SNEGSKA (reference sequence). Between the trimmed V and J ends, which lost 6 bases and 2 bases, there was a span of 14 bases. This CDR3 region has 13 residues. Written as DNA, the CDR3 is TGCAGTGCAAATGAAGGAACTACCTACGAGCAGTACCTC. The encoded protein is CSANEGTTYEQYL.

This clonotype was seen more than once but under ten times. V is TRBV6-2 or TRBV6-3 and J is TRBJ2-3; the match to TRBD2 covers 9 bases. The germline CDR1 and CDR2 sequences are MNHEY and SVGEGT. The CDR3 has 16 amino acids. Trimming at V came to 2 bases and at J to 0 bases, leaving 3 bases not matched to a gene. DNA of the CDR3: TGTGCCAGCAGTTACCTAGCGGGAACGAGCACAGATACGCAGTATTTT. Protein sequence: CASSYLAGTSTDTQYF.

About this clonotype: A much larger clonotype is one base distant, so this may be a read error. This chain joins TRBV20-1 and TRBJ2-7, with D maybe TRBD2 (5 bases). The germline CDR1 and CDR2 sequences are DFQATT and SNEGSKA (reference sequence). The CDR3 covers 13 residues. CDR3 nucleotides: TGCAGTGCTGGCGGGCCTGGCTCCTACGGGCAGTACTTC. It yields the protein CSAGGPGSYGQYF.

Concerning this clonotype: Given a much more abundant clone one base away, this may be a read error. This sequence joins TRBV7-9 and TRBJ1-3; D is ambiguous. Germline assignment: CDR1 SEHNR and CDR2 FQNEAQ (reference sequence). This CDR3 has 15 amino acids. The CDR3 loop reads CAGSPQISSGNTIYF. In nucleotides, the CDR3 is TGTGCCGGCAGCCCGCAAATATCCTCTGGAAACACCATATATTTT.

This clonotype has only a few counts. The J gene is TRBJ2-1, the V gene TRBV11-2; D perhaps matches TRBD2 (6 bases). V was trimmed by 4 bases and J by 4 bases, leaving 14 bases between them. Per germline, CDR1 SGHAT and CDR2 FQNNGV. The CDR3 is made up of 15 amino acids. In nucleotides, the CDR3 is TGTGCCAGCAGCTCTCTAGCGAGGGCTTACAATGAGCAGTTCTTC. Encoded protein: CASSSLARAYNEQFF.

The V and J genes are TRBV27 and TRBJ2-7, with 13 bases fitting TRBD2. The CDR3 spans 18 residues. The J segment lost 0 bases and the V segment lost 3 bases, leaving 8 bases of the junction unmatched. CDR1 is MNHEY, CDR2 SMNVEV, per germline (reference sequence). In nucleotides, the CDR3 is TGTGCCAGCAGTTTCCTATGGACTAGCGGGAGTAGCTCCTACGAGCAGTACTTC. Its protein product is CASSFLWTSGSSSYEQYF.

Concerning this clonotype: At one end the junction does not follow the germline gene, possibly because of a read error. The CDR3 loop reads CASSPIGGETDTRYF. The CDR3 DNA sequence: TGTGCCAGCAGCCCAATCGGGGGGGAGACAGATACGCGGTATTTT. This chain uses TRBV11-2 with TRBJ2-3; 8 bases fit TRBD2. The V gene's germline CDR1 is SGHAT and CDR2 FQNNGV. The CDR3 contains 15 residues.

The V and J genes are TRBV14 and TRBJ2-5; TRBD2 matches at 10 bases. The junction had 4 bases not matched to a gene; V was cut back by 4 bases and J by 2 bases. The CDR3 covers 15 residues. Germline values: CDR1 SGHDN, CDR2 FVKESK. The DNA of the CDR3 is TGTGCCAGCAGCCTCCTAGCGGGAGAGCAAGAGACCCAGTACTTC. Protein product: CASSLLAGEQETQYF.